A single sample is the source of the 18 T cell receptor beta chains below, sequenced in a study of blood T cell repertoires in COVID-19. Sequencing used immunoSEQ multiplex PCR; TCRdb keeps in-frame clones, though not all of them. The data contain around 190,000 clones, about four fifths of them singletons. Sequenced input: peripheral blood. These receptors were taken from a woman between 40 and 55 years old with COVID-19, enrolled during active disease.

The chain recombines TRBV4-3 with TRBJ1-5; no clear D. The CDR3 is made up of 15 amino acids. The V and J ends lost 0 bases and 0 bases respectively, with 6 bases between them. From germline, CDR1 is LGHNA and CDR2 YSLEER. In nucleotides, the CDR3 is TGCGCCAGCAGCCAAGATCCGGTTAGCAATCAGCCCCAGCATTTT. Translation gives CASSQDPVSNQPQHF.

The rearrangement joins TRBV7-9 to TRBJ2-1; a possible D gene is TRBD2 (5 bases). There are 15 residues in the CDR3. V was cut by 2 bases and J by 4 bases, with 12 bases left in between. Germline CDR1 is SEHNR and CDR2 is FQNEAQ (reference sequence). CDR3 coding DNA: TGTGCCAGCAGCTTACCGGGAACGTCATACAATGAGCAGTTCTTC. This sequence encodes CASSLPGTSYNEQFF. Full variable domain (remainder filled in from reference TRBV7-9 and TRBJ2-1): DTGVSQNPRHKITKRGQNVTFRCDPISEHNRLYWYRQTLGQGPEFLTYFQNEAQLEKSRLLSDRFSAERPKGSFSTLEIQRTEQGDSAMYLCASSLPGTSYNEQFFGPGTRLTVL.

Comment on this clone: Other DNA sequences within the sample encode an identical CDR3. V usage is TRBV6-5 and J usage is TRBJ1-2; weak D call: TRBD1 (6 bases). The V end was cut by 2 bases, the J end by 1 base, with 8 bases between. The length of the CDR3 is 14 residues. Germline CDR1 MNHEY, CDR2 SVGAGI. The CDR3 loop reads CASSYLQGNYGYTF. CDR3 nucleotide sequence: TGTGCCAGCAGTTACCTACAGGGTAACTATGGCTACACCTTC.

J is TRBJ2-7 and V is TRBV7-2; a possible D gene is TRBD2 (5 bases). The V end was cut by 2 bases, the J end by 3 bases, with 17 bases between. Germline V CDR1 and CDR2: SGHTA, FQGNSA. The length of the CDR3 is 16 residues. CDR3 protein: CASSLTFSADGYEQYF. The CDR3 region has the DNA TGTGCCAGCAGCTTAACCTTCTCAGCGGATGGCTACGAGCAGTACTTC.

V gene TRBV3-1 (or the pseudogene TRBV3-2) combines with J gene TRBJ1-1; no definite D call. Trimming removed 1 base from V and 3 bases from J, with 6 bases in between. Germline loops: CDR1 LGHDT, CDR2 YNNKEL (reference sequence). The length of the CDR3 is 13 residues. CDR3 region: CASSQAGHTEAFF. The CDR3, as DNA: TGTGCCAGCAGCCAAGCAGGTCACACTGAAGCTTTCTTT.

In this sample, this clone turned up once. The chain recombines TRBV18 with TRBJ2-7, with 11 bases lining up with TRBD2. With V trimmed by 3 bases and J by 1 base, 5 bases remained unmatched. The CDR3 loop spans 16 amino acids. CDR1 KGHSH and CDR2 LQKENI come from the germline V gene. The CDR3 loop reads CASSPFPSGRSYEQYF. CDR3 DNA: TGTGCCAGCTCACCTTTTCCTAGCGGGAGGTCCTACGAGCAGTACTTC.

In this sample, this clone turned up once. V is TRBV11-1 and J is TRBJ2-2, with TRBD2 identical over 13 bases. The germline gives CDR1 SGHAT, CDR2 FQDESV (reference sequence). CDR3 length: 14 residues. Trimming cost V 8 bases and J 8 bases; bases outside gene matches: 5. CDR3 sequence (DNA): TGTGCCAGCTTCGGGACTAGCGGGAAAGGGGAGCTGTTTTTT. Encoded protein: CASFGTSGKGELFF.

V is TRBV7-9 and J is TRBJ2-7; 9 bases fit TRBD2. The CDR3 has 14 amino acids. Germline CDR1 reads SEHNR; CDR2 reads FQNEAQ (reference sequence). V shed 2 bases and J 6 bases; nucleotides not matched to a gene: 5. CDR3 coding DNA: TGTGCCAGCAGCTTAAGTAGCGGGGGAGGCGAGCAGTACTTC. Protein product: CASSLSSGGGEQYF.

The chain combines TRBV4-1 with TRBJ1-3; 7 positions agree with TRBD1. The length of the CDR3 is 17 residues. Germline trimming cut 4 bases from V and 0 bases from J; bases unmatched to any gene: 9. Germline V lookup: CDR1 MGHRA, CDR2 YSYEKL. CDR3 sequence (DNA): TGCGCCAGCAGCCTCCGTCCCCGGGACAGCTCTGGAAACACCATATATTTT. Translated: CASSLRPRDSSGNTIYF.

The chain recombines TRBV5-1 with TRBJ2-1; perhaps TRBD1 as D (6 bases). The germline V and J ends were trimmed by 3 bases and 10 bases, with 11 bases remaining between them. Germline-derived CDR1 and CDR2 are SGHRS and YFSETQ. This CDR3 has 12 amino acids. As DNA, the CDR3 is TGCGCCAGCAGCTCCTCCGGGACAGAGCAGTTCTTC. It is translated as CASSSSGTEQFF.

The chain is built from TRBV7-6 and TRBJ2-7; D may be TRBD1 (6 bases). The V gene lost 3 bases and the J gene lost 2 bases, with 11 bases spanning the gap. Germline lookup yields CDR1 SGHVS and CDR2 FNYEAQ. CDR3 length: 14 residues. The DNA for the CDR3 is TGTGCCAGCAGCTTCGGACAGTCTACCTACGAGCAGTACTTC. Translating gives CASSFGQSTYEQYF.

V gene TRBV7-9 combines with J gene TRBJ1-1; TRBD1 matches at 8 bases. Per the germline V gene, CDR1 is SEHNR and CDR2 is FQNEAQ (reference sequence). The CDR3 sequence is 13 residues long. V lost 5 bases and J lost 4; bases outside the gene matches: 3. Here the CDR3 reads CASSRTGTTEAFF. In DNA form, the CDR3 reads TGTGCCAGCAGCCGGACAGGGACCACTGAAGCTTTCTTT.

The chain uses TRBV7-2 and TRBJ1-1; D ambiguous. V lost 4 bases to trimming and J lost 10 bases, with 13 bases between them. The CDR3 totals 12 residues. Germline V gives CDR1 SGHTA, CDR2 FQGNSA. CDR3 region: CASSSGGRGAFF. Here the CDR3 DNA reads TGTGCCAGCAGCTCCGGAGGGCGGGGAGCTTTCTTT.

The chain couples TRBV19 to TRBJ2-7; 9 bases are a match to TRBD2. Germline V gene lookup returns CDR1 LNHDA and CDR2 SQIVND (reference sequence). V lost 5 bases to trimming and J lost 2 bases; unmatched junction nucleotides: 4. This CDR3 has 14 residues. The CDR3 DNA reads as TGTGCCAGTAGTTCAGCGGGAGGACCCTACGAGCAGTACTTC. It yields the protein CASSSAGGPYEQYF.

This clone was seen a single time. The CDR3 here is CASSPGGAGGNEQFF. The CDR3 DNA sequence: TGTGCCAGCAGCCCGGGAGGGGCGGGGGGCAATGAGCAGTTCTTC. V and J are TRBV7-2 and TRBJ2-1; the match to TRBD2 covers 8 bases. This CDR3 is 15 amino acids long. J was trimmed by 6 bases and V by 5 bases; bases with no gene match: 9. Germline CDR1 reads SGHTA; CDR2 reads FQGNSA.

CDR3 residues: CASSVGGRSANSPLHF. The DNA for the CDR3 is TGTGCCAGCAGCGTGGGGGGGAGGTCGGCTAATTCACCCCTCCACTTT. The chain recombines TRBV9 with TRBJ1-6; D possibly corresponds to TRBD1 (5 bases). V lost 2 bases, J lost 6 bases, and 15 bases lay in between. Germline V gives CDR1 SGDLS, CDR2 YYNGEE. The CDR3 is 16 amino acids.

This clone was found once. The V gene is TRBV11-3, the J gene TRBJ2-5, with a possible D match to TRBD1 (6 bases). The V gene lost 5 bases and the J gene lost 1 base, with 11 bases spanning the gap. The CDR3 is 14 residues long. Germline V lookup: CDR1 SGHNT, CDR2 YENEEA. CDR3 residues: CASSPTGFQETQYF. The CDR3 DNA is TGTGCCAGCAGCCCCACAGGGTTCCAAGAGACCCAGTACTTC.

The chain links TRBV4-1 to TRBJ2-7, with 13 bases lining up with TRBD2. CDR1 is MGHRA and CDR2 is YSYEKL in the germline V gene. CDR3 size: 16 residues. Trimming removed 2 bases from V and 4 bases from J; junction bases left unmatched: 5. The CDR3 loop reads CASSQKVTSGGYEQYF. The CDR3 region has the DNA TGCGCCAGCAGCCAAAAGGTGACTAGCGGGGGGTACGAGCAGTACTTC.